This T cell receptor (beta chain) originates from a study of beta chain features in type 1 diabetes. Study summary: The patient and healthy donor groups were comparable for age, gender and cell yields. Study-wide results and limits: VDJ junctions in type 1 diabetes patients carried more deletions and fewer insertions.

To note about this clone: Its matching antigen is unknown.

Every isolated RNA sample was fully reverse transcribed, so sequencing captured expressed TCRB transcripts. Data came from immunoSEQ multiplex PCR; TCRdb stores just in-frame clones and leaves some out. The profile shows over 500,000 clones, around 15% of them singletons. There was one heparinised blood draw per donor, averaging around 100 mL. The V gene lost 2 bases and the J gene lost 0 bases, with 9 bases spanning the gap. The CDR3 runs 15 residues. Germline V CDR1 and CDR2: SGHTA, FQGNSA. Sequenced input: naive CD4+ T cells from blood. This sequence was found in a man aged 18 to 29 in good health. The genes are TRBV7-2 and TRBJ2-3; D gene unclear. CDR3 sequence: CASSLQRSSTDTQYF. The CDR3 DNA follows: TGTGCCAGCAGCTTACAACGGTCTAGCACAGATACGCAGTATTTT.